The 21 T cell receptor beta chains given below trace back to one sample, sequenced in a study of cytomegalovirus exposure and HLA in healthy donors. This PCR relied on a set of 60 Vbeta primers and 13 Jbeta primers. The method was immunoSEQ multiplex PCR; TCRdb's version includes in-frame clones alone and lacks a portion of them. The profile shows just over 150,000 clones, roughly 84% of them singletons. Sequenced material: PBMCs. The receptor set was obtained from a woman aged 18-30 years in good health and CMV-seronegative.

The chain uses TRBV5-6 and TRBJ2-4; D perhaps matches TRBD1 (6 bases). V dropped 5 bases and J dropped 0 bases, with 9 bases sitting between them. This CDR3 is built from 14 residues. In germline, CDR1 is SGHDT, CDR2 YYEEEE. CDR3 region: CASRQGGAKNIQYF. Here the CDR3 DNA reads TGTGCCAGCAGACAAGGGGGAGCCAAAAACATTCAGTACTTC. Complete variable domain (other parts from reference TRBV5-6 and TRBJ2-4): DAGVTQSPTHLIKTRGQQVTLRCSPKSGHDTVSWYQQALGQGPQFIFQYYEEEERQRGNFPDRFSGHQFPNYSSELNVNALLLGDSALYLCASRQGGAKNIQYFGAGTRLSVL.

The chain is built from TRBV28 and TRBJ1-5, with D possibly TRBD1 on 6 matching bases. Trimming took 6 bases from V and 1 from J, leaving 16 bases between them. In germline, CDR1 is MDHEN, CDR2 SYDVKM. The length of the CDR3 is 16 residues. The CDR3 protein is CASRSLGGGSNQPQHF. The CDR3 nucleotides read TGTGCCAGCAGGAGCCTCGGTGGGGGCAGCAATCAGCCCCAGCATTTT.

The V call is TRBV5-1, the J call TRBJ2-1, with 13 bases lining up with TRBD2. There are 18 residues in the CDR3. Germline V gives CDR1 SGHRS, CDR2 YFSETQ. V shed 3 bases, J shed 3 bases, and the junction held 9 bases outside the gene matches. Here the CDR3 DNA reads TGCGCCAGCAGCTGGGGGACTAGCGGGATGGTGAGCTACAATGAGCAGTTCTTC. Its protein is CASSWGTSGMVSYNEQFF.

V is TRBV13 and J is TRBJ2-5, with 9 bases that match TRBD2. With 4 bases clipped from V and 4 bases from J, the junction kept 7 bases outside the gene matches. This CDR3 has 15 amino acids. CDR1 and CDR2 (germline): PRHDT, FYEKMQ (reference sequence). The CDR3 loop is CASSSDSGSGETQYF. For the CDR3, the DNA is TGTGCCAGCAGCTCCGATAGCGGGAGTGGAGAGACCCAGTACTTC.

The chain recombines TRBV2 with TRBJ1-2, with a possible D match to TRBD1 (5 bases). This CDR3 comprises 13 residues. Germline loops: CDR1 SNHLY, CDR2 FYNNEI. V lost 3 bases, J lost 2 bases, and 7 bases lay in between. The CDR3 loop is CASSEGGNYGYTF. The DNA for the CDR3 is TGTGCCAGCAGTGAGGGGGGAAACTATGGCTACACCTTC.

This chain joins TRBV19 and TRBJ1-5; 9 positions match TRBD1. V lost 10 bases and J lost 5; bases outside the gene matches: 6. The CDR3 is made up of 13 amino acids. The germline V gene encodes CDR1 LNHDA and CDR2 SQIVND (reference sequence). CDR3: CATAQGADQPQHF. CDR3 in DNA: TGTGCCACCGCACAGGGGGCTGATCAGCCCCAGCATTTT.

A word on this clone: The junction does not match germline at one end; this may be a read error. The chain joins TRBV7-8 to TRBJ2-2; possibly TRBD1 for D (7 bases). Germline loops: CDR1 SGHVS, CDR2 FQNEAQ. The CDR3 loop spans 13 amino acids. CDR3 in amino acids: CASRQGNTGGLFF. The CDR3 coding sequence is TGTGCCAGCAGACAGGGGAACACCGGGGGGCTGTTTTTT.

This rearrangement joins TRBV10-3 to TRBJ1-1, with D hard to call. The CDR3 contains 14 residues. Trimming pared 1 base from V and 0 bases from J, leaving 6 bases between. From germline, CDR1 is ENHRY and CDR2 SYGVKD. The CDR3 nucleotides read TGTGCCATCAGTGAGTATGGAGTGAACACTGAAGCTTTCTTT. It translates to CAISEYGVNTEAFF.

This clone has only one observation. J is TRBJ2-2 and V is TRBV4-3, with 8 bases lining up with TRBD2. J lost 1 base, V lost 1 base, and 5 bases had no gene match. This CDR3 is 17 amino acids long. Germline CDR1 reads LGHNA; CDR2 reads YSLEER. CDR3 protein: CASSQAPGLGNTGELFF. The CDR3 coding sequence is TGCGCCAGCAGCCAAGCCCCGGGACTAGGGAACACCGGGGAGCTGTTTTTT.

V and J are TRBV7-9 and TRBJ2-7; 7 bases are shared with TRBD2. V lost 5 bases to trimming and J lost 2 bases; unmatched junction nucleotides: 9. Germline-derived CDR1 and CDR2 are SEHNR and FQNEAQ (reference sequence). The length of the CDR3 is 15 residues. CDR3 nucleotides: TGTGCCAGCAGCCCACTACTAGCGAATGCCTACGAGCAGTACTTC. Encoded protein: CASSPLLANAYEQYF.

On this clone: At the DNA level, this CDR3 is encoded by other sequences in the same sample as well. The V and J genes are TRBV9 and TRBJ2-1, with a possible D match to TRBD2 (5 bases). From germline, CDR1 is SGDLS and CDR2 YYNGEE. This CDR3 has 16 residues. V dropped 3 bases and J dropped 6 bases, with 19 bases sitting between them. In DNA form, the CDR3 reads TGTGCCAGCAGCGCCACGAGGGATAGGGTTGTCAATGAGCAGTTCTTC. Translating gives CASSATRDRVVNEQFF.

The CDR3 sequence: CASSMTGYGYTF. Written as DNA, the CDR3 is TGTGCCAGCAGCATGACAGGGTATGGCTACACCTTC. V usage is TRBV7-2 and J usage is TRBJ1-2; the match to TRBD1 covers 7 bases. V lost 5 bases to trimming and J lost 5 bases; unmatched junction nucleotides: 2. CDR1 and CDR2 (germline): SGHTA, FQGNSA. The CDR3 totals 12 residues.

The CDR3 region has the DNA TGTGCCAGCAGCTCGCGCGACTTTCCCAATGAGCAGTTCTTC. Its protein product is CASSSRDFPNEQFF. The chain has TRBV11-1 and TRBJ2-1; no firm D call. This CDR3 contains 14 residues. CDR1 SGHAT and CDR2 FQDESV come from the germline V gene (reference sequence). V lost 4 bases, J lost 6 bases, and 13 bases lay in between.

The chain uses TRBV19 and TRBJ2-1, with 10 bases fitting TRBD2. Trimming at V came to 2 bases and at J to 8 bases, leaving 15 bases not matched to a gene. The CDR3 spans 18 residues. Germline V gene sequence: CDR1 LNHDA, CDR2 SQIVND (reference sequence). CDR3 DNA: TGTGCCAGTAGTATATCTCAGGGACTAGCGAGGAGGGCCGATGAGCAGTTCTTC. It specifies CASSISQGLARRADEQFF.

A few counts support this clone. The CDR3 region has the DNA TGTGCCAGCAGCTTCGACAGGGGGCGCACCGGGGAGCTGTTTTTT. This translates into CASSFDRGRTGELFF. The chain links TRBV11-3 to TRBJ2-2; 10 nucleotides agree with TRBD1. Germline CDR1 is SGHNT and CDR2 is YENEEA. The trim removed 3 bases at V and 4 bases at J, leaving 2 bases unmatched. The CDR3 loop spans 15 amino acids.

This chain uses TRBV7-9 with TRBJ2-1; D might be TRBD1 (7 bases). Trimming shortened V by 2 bases and J by 8 bases, and 16 bases separated the two germline ends. CDR1 is SEHNR and CDR2 is FQNEAQ in the germline V gene (reference sequence). The CDR3 has 15 residues. The CDR3 DNA reads as TGTGCCAGCAGCTTATCCAGGGGGGTTTTCCATGAGCAGTTCTTC. This codes for CASSLSRGVFHEQFF. Using reference TRBV7-9 and TRBJ2-1 for the parts outside the CDR3, the full variable domain is DTGVSQNPRHKITKRGQNVTFRCDPISEHNRLYWYRQTLGQGPEFLTYFQNEAQLEKSRLLSDRFSAERPKGSFSTLEIQRTEQGDSAMYLCASSLSRGVFHEQFFGPGTRLTVL.

The chain has TRBV19 and TRBJ1-4, with D hard to call. The CDR3 contains 15 residues. V was pared by 5 bases and J by 0 bases, with 10 bases between. Germline loops: CDR1 LNHDA, CDR2 SQIVND (reference sequence). This chain's CDR3 is CASSLMAATNEKLFF. The CDR3 bases are TGTGCCAGTAGTCTCATGGCTGCAACTAATGAAAAACTGTTTTTT.

The J gene is TRBJ1-3, the V gene TRBV6-5; no definite D call. Germline V gene lookup returns CDR1 MNHEY and CDR2 SVGAGI. V was clipped by 0 bases and J by 0 bases, with 3 bases between them. This CDR3 is 14 amino acids long. CDR3 residues: CASSYSRSGNTIYF. The DNA of the CDR3 is TGTGCCAGCAGTTACTCGCGCTCTGGAAACACCATATATTTT.

A remark on this clone: One end of the junction is discordant with germline, which a read error may explain. The chain combines TRBV7-7 with TRBJ2-7; D is undetermined. Per the germline V gene, CDR1 is SSHAT and CDR2 is FNYEAQ (reference sequence). The CDR3 loop spans 13 amino acids. The CDR3 DNA sequence: TGTGCTAGCAGCTTAGAACGCGGCCTGCAGCAGTACTTC. Its translation: CASSLERGLQQYF.

The chain recombines TRBV10-3 with TRBJ2-5; 8 bases fit TRBD1. Unmatched junction bases numbered 9, after V lost 10 bases and J lost 5 bases. The CDR3 consists of 13 residues. Germline CDR1 is ENHRY and CDR2 is SYGVKD. CDR3 residues: CATSGGDWETQYF. The CDR3 DNA sequence: TGTGCCACATCAGGGGGCGACTGGGAGACCCAGTACTTC.

This chain joins TRBV28 and TRBJ1-2; D is undetermined. The germline V gene has CDR1 MDHEN and CDR2 SYDVKM. CDR3 length equals 14 residues. Between the trimmed V and J ends, which lost 2 bases and 0 bases, there was a span of 7 bases. The CDR3 DNA sequence: TGTGCCAGCAGTTTACCTACCACTAACTATGGCTACACCTTC. Protein sequence: CASSLPTTNYGYTF.